A selection of T cell receptor beta chains follows, all from one sample in a study of blood T cell repertoires in COVID-19. TCRdb's table, derived via immunoSEQ multiplex PCR, lists solely in-frame clones and lacks some. The sample shows 250,000 to 400,000 clones, 85% to 90% of them seen only once. Sequenced material: peripheral blood. The origin of the receptors is a woman in her 30s with COVID-19, enrolled during active disease. Each CDR3 is given with its conserved first and last residue. A D gene is named only where the DNA matches it firmly. A clone size is listed for some rows: how often the clone was seen (once, few, many), or a class if it is expanded.

J | D | V | size | DNA | CDR3
TRBJ1-4 | TRBD1 | TRBV4-1 | - | TGCGCCAGCAGTCTTAGGACAGGGACCGCATCAACTAATGAAAAACTGTTTTTT | CASSLRTGTASTNEKLFF
TRBJ1-5 | TRBD1 | TRBV20-1 | - | TGCAGTGCTAGTAGGACAGGGCGGTATAGCAATCAGCCCCAGCATTTT | CSASRTGRYSNQPQHF
TRBJ2-6 | TRBD1 | TRBV29-1 | few | TGCAGCGTCCTACAGGGGGCTGGGGCCAACGTCCTGACTTTC | CSVLQGAGANVLTF
TRBJ1-2 | TRBD1 | TRBV5-4 | - | TGTGCCAGCAGCTTGAGTAGGGGGCAATACGGCTACACCTTC | CASSLSRGQYGYTF
TRBJ1-1 | - | TRBV2 | once | TGTGCCAGCAACACAGACAGGTCTCGACCTTTCTTT | CASNTDRSRPFF
TRBJ1-3 | TRBD1 | TRBV4-1 | - | TGCGCCAGCAGCCAAGATGGGGACAGGGGCGACTCTGGAAACACCATATATTTT | CASSQDGDRGDSGNTIYF
TRBJ1-1 | TRBD1 | TRBV29-1 | few | TGCAGCGTCGAGACAGGGGGTAACACTGAAGCTTTCTTT | CSVETGGNTEAFF
TRBJ1-2 | TRBD1 | TRBV7-2 | - | TGTGCCAGCAGCCCCGGGACAGGGGCTGGGGGCTACACCTTC | CASSPGTGAGGYTF
TRBJ1-3 | TRBD1 | TRBV19 | - | TGTGCCAGTTCCAACGTCGACAGGGGTCCTGGAAACACCATATATTTT | CASSNVDRGPGNTIYF
TRBJ2-1 | - | TRBV2 | - | TGTGCCAGCAGTGAAAGTAGCTCCTACAATGAGCAGTTCTTC | CASSESSSYNEQFF
TRBJ1-1 | - | TRBV6-6 | - | TGTGCCAGCAGTTACGCAGGCCTTGAAGACACTGAAGCTTTCTTT | CASSYAGLEDTEAFF
TRBJ1-2 | TRBD1 | TRBV2 | - | TGTGCCAGCAGGGGACAGGGGGATGGCTACACCTTC | CASRGQGDGYTF
TRBJ2-7 | - | TRBV19 | - | TGTGCCAGTAGTCCTCCCGGGATTTCCTACGAGCAGTACTTC | CASSPPGISYEQYF
TRBJ1-2 | TRBD1 | TRBV4-2 | - | TGTGCCAGCAGCCAAGATCCCAGGGGGGTTAACTATGGCTACACCTTC | CASSQDPRGVNYGYTF
TRBJ2-3 | TRBD1 | TRBV7-2 | - | TGTGCCAGCAGCTCACACCCGGGACAGGGCCGAGATACGCAGTATTTT | CASSSHPGQGRDTQYF
TRBJ2-1 | - | TRBV7-2 | - | TGTGCCAGCAGCCTTACACTAGGTTCTAGTGAGCAGTTCTTC | CASSLTLGSSEQFF
TRBJ1-1 | - | TRBV5-1 | - | TGCGCCAGCAGCCAAGCGGGACACTCGAACACTGAAGCTTTCTTT | CASSQAGHSNTEAFF
TRBJ1-5 | - | TRBV19 | - | TGTGCCAGTAGTATCCTCCGTACGGAGCAGCCCCAGCATTTT | CASSILRTEQPQHF
TRBJ2-1 | - | TRBV6-5 | - | TGTGCCAGCAGTTACCCTCAGGGGGGAGAGTTCTTC | CASSYPQGGEFF
TRBJ2-7 | TRBD1 | TRBV10-3 | - | TGTGCCATACTACAAGAGGGGGCGGATTCCGAGCAGTACTTC | CAILQEGADSEQYF
TRBJ1-5 | - | TRBV19 | - | TGTGCCAGTAAGGTCGGGTTGAATCAGCCCCAGCATTTT | CASKVGLNQPQHF
TRBJ2-2 | - | TRBV28 | - | TGTGCCAGCAGAACAGAACAGGGAGCGAACACCGGGGAGCTGTTTTTT | CASRTEQGANTGELFF
TRBJ2-3 | - | TRBV12-3/TRBV12-4 | - | TGTGCCAGCAGTTTAGGAGGAGATACGCAGTATTTT | CASSLGGDTQYF
TRBJ2-1 | TRBD2 | TRBV7-3 | few | TGTGCCAGCAGGGGGACTAGCGGGAGCCTCTACAATGAGCAGTTCTTC | CASRGTSGSLYNEQFF
TRBJ2-1 | TRBD2 | TRBV7-9 | - | TGTGCCAGCAGCTTAGATCGGGGACTAGCGGTTATCAATGAGCAGTTCTTC | CASSLDRGLAVINEQFF
TRBJ2-2 | TRBD2 | TRBV5-1 | once | TGCGCCAGCAGCTTTAGCGGGAGTACGGACACCGGGGAGCTGTTTTTT | CASSFSGSTDTGELFF
TRBJ2-1 | TRBD2 | TRBV15 | - | TGTGCCACCAGCCCTACTAGCGGGGGCAATGAGCAGTTCTTC | CATSPTSGGNEQFF